A single sample gave rise to the 22 T cell receptor beta chains below, sequenced in a study of CD8+ T cells in alopecia areata. cDNA prepared by RNA extraction and subsequent reverse transcription served as the template for sequencing. Sequencing used immunoSEQ multiplex PCR; TCRdb keeps in-frame clones, though not all of them. The table has 30,000 to 40,000 clones, 60% to 85% seen once. The specimen was NKG2D-low CD8+ T cells sorted from blood. The origin of the receptors is a human donor with alopecia areata.

This clone turned up a few times. The chain links TRBV7-9 to TRBJ2-7; D gene unclear. V gave up 6 bases and J gave up 6 bases, with 15 bases separating them. In germline, CDR1 is SEHNR, CDR2 FQNEAQ (reference sequence). This CDR3 spans 13 amino acids. DNA of the CDR3: TGTGCCAGCAGGAGTAAGTCTAGTGTCGAGCAGTACTTC. The encoded protein is CASRSKSSVEQYF.

This rearrangement joins TRBV5-4 to TRBJ2-1; 11 bases map to TRBD2. The CDR3 is 16 residues long. Germline trimming cut 0 bases from V and 9 bases from J; bases unmatched to any gene: 8. The germline V gene encodes CDR1 SGHNT and CDR2 YYREEE (reference sequence). The CDR3 region has the DNA TGTGCCAGCAGCTTGGTTCTAGCGGGAGGTGTAGGTGAGCAGTTCTTC. Amino acids: CASSLVLAGGVGEQFF.

Details on this clone: One junction end disagrees with the germline gene, perhaps due to a read error. The rearrangement joins TRBV6-5 to TRBJ2-3, with TRBD2 identical over 9 bases. The CDR3 runs to 16 residues. CDR1 MNHEY and CDR2 SVGAGI come from the germline V gene. The CDR3 loop is CASSYSAGGTTDTQYF. CDR3 DNA: TGTGCCAGCAGCTACTCGGCGGGGGGGACCACAGATACGCAGTATTTT.

The chain has TRBV15 and TRBJ2-7; possible D gene TRBD2, 5 bases. CDR3 length: 15 amino acids. Looked up from germline, CDR1 is LNHNV and CDR2 is YYDKDF (reference sequence). Trimming left V 0 bases short and J 7 bases short, with 16 bases between. The CDR3 bases are TGTGCCACCAGCAGAGATCGGGGAGACGTTAGTGAGCAGTACTTC. It translates to CATSRDRGDVSEQYF.

The genes are TRBV28 and TRBJ2-1, with 15 nucleotides matching TRBD2. Germline V CDR1 and CDR2: MDHEN, SYDVKM. Losses at the gene ends were 4 bases for V and 9 bases for J; bases not matched to a gene: 4. The length of the CDR3 is 15 residues. As DNA, the CDR3 is TGTGCCAGCAGTTGGACTAGCGGGGGGGAAGGTGAGCAGTTCTTC. Translating it yields CASSWTSGGEGEQFF.

The chain is built from TRBV9 and TRBJ2-7; D perhaps matches TRBD1 (6 bases). The CDR3 is made up of 14 amino acids. Germline V gene data show CDR1 as SGDLS and CDR2 as YYNGEE. V was clipped by 3 bases and J by 4 bases, with 14 bases between them. Here the CDR3 DNA reads TGTGCCAGCAGCGCCGGGACAAGCGAGTACGAGCAGTACTTC. Residues: CASSAGTSEYEQYF.

The chain combines TRBV5-1 with TRBJ2-7, with 10 bases matching TRBD2. The CDR3 totals 15 residues. V lost 3 bases, J lost 4 bases, and 7 bases stayed unmatched. Germline V gene data show CDR1 as SGHRS and CDR2 as YFSETQ. CDR3 residues: CASSSALAGEYEQYF. The CDR3 region has the DNA TGCGCCAGCAGCTCTGCGCTAGCGGGGGAATACGAGCAGTACTTC.

V and J are TRBV4-1 and TRBJ2-5; possibly TRBD1 or TRBD2 for D (5 bases each). Trimming pared 0 bases from V and 5 bases from J, leaving 13 bases between. The CDR3 is 15 residues long. Germline lookup yields CDR1 MGHRA and CDR2 YSYEKL. The CDR3 region is CASSQEGRPAETQYF. CDR3 sequence (DNA): TGCGCCAGCAGCCAAGAGGGACGCCCTGCGGAGACCCAGTACTTC.

The J gene is TRBJ2-7, the V gene TRBV5-4; 10 positions match TRBD2. J gave up 0 bases and V 0 bases, and 3 bases lay outside the gene matches. CDR3 length: 16 amino acids. Germline V gene data show CDR1 as SGHNT and CDR2 as YYREEE (reference sequence). The CDR3 coding sequence is TGTGCCAGCAGCTTGGGTGTAGCGGGAGGCTCCTACGAGCAGTACTTC. It is translated as CASSLGVAGGSYEQYF.

The J gene is TRBJ2-3, the V gene TRBV7-9, with 7 positions matching TRBD2. The germline V gene has CDR1 SEHNR and CDR2 FQNEAQ (reference sequence). The CDR3 consists of 16 residues. J was trimmed by 2 bases and V by 3 bases; bases with no gene match: 8. The CDR3 nucleotides are TGTGCCAGCAGCTTCGATCCCGCGGGAGACACAGATACGCAGTATTTT. It yields the protein CASSFDPAGDTDTQYF.

The chain employs TRBV4-1 and TRBJ2-7; D could derive from TRBD1 or TRBD2 (5 bases each). CDR3 length equals 14 residues. Trimming left V 4 bases short and J 3 bases short, with 13 bases between. Germline CDR1 reads MGHRA; CDR2 reads YSYEKL. The CDR3 loop is CASSPDRGYYEQYF. CDR3 bases: TGCGCCAGCAGCCCTGACCGGGGCTACTACGAGCAGTACTTC.

The chain employs TRBV6-5 and TRBJ2-7; 7 bases map to TRBD1. Trimming at V came to 2 bases and at J to 2 bases, leaving 9 bases not matched to a gene. Germline V CDR1 and CDR2: MNHEY, SVGAGI. The CDR3 runs to 16 residues. The CDR3 DNA reads TGTGCCAGCAGTTACCTATCGACAGGGCTTCCCTACGAGCAGTACTTC. Protein product: CASSYLSTGLPYEQYF.

The gene calls are TRBV29-1 and TRBJ2-5, with 7 bases matching TRBD2. The DNA matches TRBJ2-7 better at its end, which makes the J call doubtful. CDR1 SQVTM and CDR2 ANQGSEA come from the germline V gene. The CDR3 is 14 amino acids. In DNA form, the CDR3 reads TGCAGCGTTGAGGATTCGGGAGGCGGGTACGAGCAGTACTTC. It yields the protein CSVEDSGGGYEQYF.

This rearrangement joins TRBV6-1 to TRBJ1-1; TRBD1 is a possible D gene (5 bases). This CDR3 is 14 amino acids long. Germline V gene data show CDR1 as MNHNS and CDR2 as SASEGT. Trimming stripped 0 bases from V and 6 bases from J, with 11 bases between. CDR3 sequence reads: CASSEAVGVSEAFF. DNA of the CDR3: TGTGCCAGCAGTGAAGCGGTGGGGGTATCTGAAGCTTTCTTT.

This sequence joins TRBV14 and TRBJ2-5; unclear D gene. Germline V gene data show CDR1 as SGHDN and CDR2 as FVKESK. This CDR3 has 14 amino acids. V was shortened by 4 bases and J by 2 bases, with 11 bases between the two germline ends. The CDR3 DNA reads as TGTGCCAGCAGCCCGCTAGGGAAACAAGAGACCCAGTACTTC. Its translation is CASSPLGKQETQYF.

The CDR3 sequence: CASSLLFTTSGSHEQYF. The DNA of the CDR3 is TGTGCCAGCAGCTTACTTTTCACGACTAGCGGGAGCCACGAGCAGTACTTC. The V gene is TRBV7-2, the J gene TRBJ2-7; 12 nucleotides match TRBD2. Germline trimming cut 2 bases from V and 5 bases from J; bases unmatched to any gene: 10. The CDR3 is 17 residues long. Per germline, CDR1 SGHTA and CDR2 FQGNSA.

The genes are TRBV6-1 and TRBJ2-6; TRBD1 is a possible D gene (5 bases). Germline CDR1 and CDR2: MNHNS and SASEGT. Trimming shortened V by 3 bases and J by 2 bases, and 14 bases separated the two germline ends. The CDR3 has 17 residues. CDR3 DNA: TGTGCCAGCAGTGATGCTACTTCAGGGACTGGGGCCAACGTCCTGACTTTC. It translates to CASSDATSGTGANVLTF.

This chain joins TRBV4-3 and TRBJ2-4; D unclear. Germline V lookup: CDR1 LGHNA, CDR2 YSLEER. This CDR3 has 15 amino acids. Trimming pared 0 bases from V and 3 bases from J, leaving 9 bases between. The CDR3 loop is CASSQDLGRKNIQYF. The CDR3 DNA reads as TGCGCCAGCAGCCAAGATCTAGGGCGCAAAAACATTCAGTACTTC.

V usage is TRBV14 and J usage is TRBJ2-7; TRBD1 matches 9 bases. Germline assignment: CDR1 SGHDN and CDR2 FVKESK. V dropped 4 bases and J dropped 4; count of bases not matched to a gene: 5. The CDR3 is 14 residues long. DNA for the CDR3: TGTGCCAGCAGCCCCGGACAGGGGAGGTACGAGCAGTACTTC. This translates into CASSPGQGRYEQYF.

V is TRBV27 and J is TRBJ1-2, with D unresolved. V lost 7 bases, J lost 7 bases, and 7 bases lay in between. The CDR3 is 10 residues long. Germline values: CDR1 MNHEY, CDR2 SMNVEV (reference sequence). The CDR3 region has the DNA TGTGCCAGCAATCTAGTTGGCTACACCTTC. Protein sequence: CASNLVGYTF.

The V call is TRBV7-9, the J call TRBJ2-1; D not certain. Germline V gives CDR1 SEHNR, CDR2 FQNEAQ (reference sequence). V dropped 6 bases and J dropped 5 bases, with 5 bases sitting between them. This CDR3 is 11 amino acids long. The CDR3 loop reads CASRLDNEQFF. The DNA of the CDR3 is TGTGCCAGCAGACTCGACAATGAGCAGTTCTTC.

The CDR3 nucleotides read TGTGCCAGCAGCTTAGGGACAACAGATACGCAGTATTTT. This translates into CASSLGTTDTQYF. V is TRBV11-2 and J is TRBJ2-3, with D possibly being TRBD1 (5 bases). There are 13 residues in the CDR3. From germline, CDR1 is SGHAT and CDR2 FQNNGV. Trimming took 1 base from V and 3 from J, leaving 5 bases between them.